This is a list of T cell receptor beta chains from one sample in a study of T cell responses to AZD1222 COVID-19 vaccine. The repertoire was sequenced with immunoSEQ multiplex PCR; TCRdb's copy has only in-frame clones and lacks some. The table lists about 100,000 clones, over 75% of them singletons. Sequencing was performed on peripheral blood, taken on day 0 of MenACWY control vaccination. The receptors originated from an adult in good health. CDR3s include the opening cysteine and the closing phenylalanine or tryptophan. The D gene is left open where the match is weak. The listing skips clone size in some rows; elsewhere it reads once, few, many or a size class.

TRBV15	-	-	TRBJ2-7	CATSRGPPDYEQYF	TGTGCCACCAGCAGAGGCCCGCCAGACTACGAGCAGTACTTC
TRBV3-1/TRBV3-2	few	TRBD1	TRBJ2-1	CASSKAGTDNNEQFF	TGTGCCAGCAGCAAAGCCGGGACAGATAACAATGAGCAGTTCTTC
TRBV18	-	-	TRBJ2-5	CASSPQPQETQYF	TGTGCCAGCTCACCCCAACCCCAAGAGACCCAGTACTTC
TRBV28	-	-	TRBJ1-1	CASTLLGRGVLRTEAFF	TGTGCCAGCACCTTGTTGGGCAGGGGAGTGTTGAGGACTGAAGCTTTCTTT
TRBV18	-	-	TRBJ1-2	CASSPYQEQGSNGYTF	TGTGCCAGCTCACCCTACCAAGAACAGGGATCGAATGGCTACACCTTC
TRBV3-1/TRBV3-2	-	TRBD1	TRBJ2-7	CASSQDTGGSEQYF	TGTGCCAGCAGCCAAGATACAGGGGGCAGTGAGCAGTACTTC
TRBV28	-	-	TRBJ1-2	CASSFFTGNYGYTF	TGTGCCAGCAGTTTCTTTACAGGGAACTATGGCTACACCTTC
TRBV5-1	-	-	TRBJ1-4	CASSLARGVGDEKLFF	TGCGCCAGCAGCTTGGCCAGGGGAGTCGGCGATGAAAAACTGTTTTTT
TRBV7-9	-	-	TRBJ1-2	CASSSEARGHGYTF	TGTGCCAGCAGCTCAGAGGCCAGGGGCCATGGCTACACCTTC
TRBV3-1/TRBV3-2	-	-	TRBJ1-5	CASSQEPTNQPQHF	TGTGCCAGCAGCCAAGAACCTACAAATCAGCCCCAGCATTTT
TRBV7-2	-	-	TRBJ1-3	CASSLGLAGNTIYF	TGTGCCAGCAGCTTAGGACTCGCCGGAAACACCATATATTTT
TRBV10-3	-	-	TRBJ1-6	CAISQGEGLGNSPLHF	TGTGCCATCAGCCAAGGGGAGGGATTGGGTAATTCACCCCTCCACTTT
TRBV9	-	-	TRBJ1-1	CASSVAMGRGFTEAFF	TGTGCCAGCAGCGTAGCTATGGGGAGAGGCTTCACTGAAGCTTTCTTT
TRBV18	-	-	TRBJ2-5	CASSPGQQETQYF	TGTGCCAGCTCACCAGGCCAGCAAGAGACCCAGTACTTC
TRBV28	-	TRBD1	TRBJ1-2	CASSLLGQVYGYTF	TGTGCCAGCAGTTTATTGGGACAGGTTTATGGCTACACCTTC
TRBV30	-	TRBD1	TRBJ1-3	CAWRGQSSGNTIYF	TGTGCCTGGAGGGGACAGAGCTCTGGAAACACCATATATTTT
TRBV7-9	-	-	TRBJ1-1	CASLEGLRAGMNTEAFF	TGTGCCAGCCTCGAGGGGTTAAGGGCAGGGATGAACACTGAAGCTTTCTTT
TRBV9	-	-	TRBJ2-3	CASSVRAGSDTQYF	TGTGCCAGCAGCGTTAGGGCGGGGTCAGATACGCAGTATTTT
TRBV2	-	-	TRBJ2-4	CASNGGPIAKNIQYF	TGTGCCAGCAACGGGGGCCCAATAGCCAAAAACATTCAGTACTTC
TRBV21-1	-	-	TRBJ1-3	CARREFSGNTIYF	TGTGCCCGCCGGGAGTTCTCTGGAAACACCATATATTTT
TRBV7-9	-	-	TRBJ1-4	CASSHNEKLFF	TGTGCCAGCAGCCACAATGAAAAACTGTTTTTT
TRBV6-5	-	TRBD1	TRBJ2-7	CASSYSPGGVYEQYF	TGTGCCAGCAGTTATTCGCCAGGGGGTGTCTACGAGCAGTACTTC
TRBV30	-	-	TRBJ1-1	CAWTRRGDTEAFF	TGTGCCTGGACCCGTCGCGGGGACACTGAAGCTTTCTTT
TRBV6-2/TRBV6-3	-	TRBD1	TRBJ2-7	CASSYGPRGRGQLEQYF	TGTGCCAGCAGTTACGGACCTCGGGGCAGGGGGCAACTCGAGCAGTACTTC
TRBV19	-	TRBD1	TRBJ1-2	CASSRDRAAGYTF	TGTGCCAGTAGTAGAGACAGGGCGGCTGGCTACACCTTC
TRBV3-1/TRBV3-2	-	-	TRBJ1-4	CASRGREVRGNEKLFF	TGTGCCAGCAGAGGACGGGAGGTACGGGGTAATGAAAAACTGTTTTTT
TRBV7-2	-	TRBD2	TRBJ2-3	CASSLGPRGGPDTQYF	TGTGCCAGCAGCTTAGGTCCACGGGGGGGGCCAGATACGCAGTATTTT
TRBV7-9	few	-	TRBJ1-1	CASSFHRYSGNTEAFF	TGTGCCAGCAGCTTCCACAGGTATTCGGGGAACACTGAAGCTTTCTTT
TRBV6-4	-	-	TRBJ2-1	CASSWDGNGDEQFF	TGTGCCAGCAGTTGGGACGGGAATGGCGATGAGCAGTTCTTC
TRBV4-1	-	-	TRBJ1-5	CASSQGGERPQHF	TGCGCCAGCAGCCAAGGAGGCGAGCGGCCCCAGCATTTT
TRBV7-3	-	-	TRBJ2-1	CASSARLATYNEQFF	TGTGCCAGCAGCGCCCGACTTGCCACCTACAATGAGCAGTTCTTC
TRBV7-9	-	-	TRBJ2-5	CASSRGAGETQYF	TGTGCCAGCAGCCGGGGGGCGGGAGAGACCCAGTACTTC
TRBV7-9	-	-	TRBJ1-6	CASSLENSPLHF	TGTGCCAGCAGTTTGGAAAACTCACCCCTCCACTTT
TRBV10-2	-	-	TRBJ2-3	CASIDRSTDTQYF	TGCGCCAGCATTGACAGGTCCACAGATACGCAGTATTTT
TRBV5-6	few	-	TRBJ2-1	CASSLGGRGQNEQFF	TGTGCCAGCAGCTTGGGAGGCCGTGGGCAAAATGAGCAGTTCTTC
TRBV5-1	-	TRBD1	TRBJ1-1	CASSGRQGTTEAFF	TGCGCCAGCAGCGGCAGACAGGGTACCACTGAAGCTTTCTTT
TRBV12-3/TRBV12-4	-	-	TRBJ1-5	CASSSLSNQPQHF	TGTGCCAGCAGTTCTTTGAGCAATCAGCCCCAGCATTTT
TRBV5-4	-	-	TRBJ2-2	CASSLQEFTGELFF	TGTGCCAGCAGCTTGCAGGAGTTCACCGGGGAGCTGTTTTTT
TRBV10-3	-	-	TRBJ2-7	CAIAGHPYEQYF	TGTGCCATCGCGGGACACCCCTACGAGCAGTACTTC
TRBV18	once	-	TRBJ2-5	CASSPYTGIEETQYF	TGTGCCAGCTCACCTTATACAGGGATCGAGGAGACCCAGTACTTC